Following are 29 T cell receptor beta chains from one sample sequenced in a study of T cell responses to AZD1222 COVID-19 vaccine. The data were produced by immunoSEQ multiplex PCR, yet TCRdb's version contains in-frame clones alone and is incomplete. Among approximately 150,000 clones, roughly 87% were seen once, and the ten largest hold about 5.4%. Sequencing was performed on peripheral blood, taken 28 days after the second dose of the MenACWY control vaccine. The receptors derive from an adult who received the MenACWY meningococcal vaccine as a control.

The CDR3: CASRNETVNVAFF. As DNA, the CDR3 is TGTGCCAGCAGAAACGAGACAGTCAACGTGGCTTTCTTT. The rearrangement joins TRBV3-1 (or the pseudogene TRBV3-2) to TRBJ1-1; D is perhaps TRBD1 (5 bases). Trimming stripped 6 bases from V and 11 bases from J, with 19 bases between. CDR3 size: 13 residues. Germline CDR1 LGHDT, CDR2 YNNKEL (reference sequence).

The V and J genes are TRBV5-4 and TRBJ2-6; D may be TRBD2 (5 bases). This CDR3 is built from 15 residues. V dropped 4 bases and J dropped 2 bases, with 10 bases sitting between them. In germline, CDR1 is SGHNT, CDR2 YYREEE (reference sequence). CDR3 residues: CASSPMTTGANVLTF. In DNA form, the CDR3 reads TGTGCCAGCAGCCCCATGACTACTGGGGCCAACGTCCTGACTTTC.

The rearrangement uses TRBV27 and TRBJ1-1; D not certain. V was clipped by 4 bases and J by 3 bases, with 12 bases between them. Germline V CDR1 and CDR2: MNHEY, SMNVEV (reference sequence). This CDR3 region has 14 residues. The CDR3 reads CASSYGGLHTEAFF. CDR3 coding DNA: TGTGCCAGCAGTTATGGTGGGCTCCACACTGAAGCTTTCTTT.

The chain carries TRBV19 and TRBJ1-5, with 8 bases aligning to TRBD1. The CDR3 sequence is 13 residues long. V shed 9 bases, J shed 6 bases, and the junction held 7 bases outside the gene matches. Germline loops: CDR1 LNHDA, CDR2 SQIVND (reference sequence). Here the CDR3 reads CASHGQGTQPQHF. The CDR3 DNA is TGTGCCAGCCATGGACAGGGAACTCAGCCCCAGCATTTT.

The V call is TRBV14, the J call TRBJ1-1; TRBD1 is a possible D gene (5 bases). V gave up 2 bases and J gave up 0 bases, with 10 bases separating them. This CDR3 comprises 15 residues. CDR1 is SGHDN and CDR2 is FVKESK in the germline V gene. CDR3 nucleotides: TGTGCCAGCAGCCAACGGGGCAACATGAACACTGAAGCTTTCTTT. Protein: CASSQRGNMNTEAFF.

This clone has more than one count but fewer than ten. This sequence joins TRBV18 and TRBJ2-5; the D is unclear. Germline CDR1 KGHSH, CDR2 LQKENI. With 0 bases removed from V and 1 base from J, the gap between germline ends came to 9 bases. The CDR3 length is 15 residues. This CDR3 is CASSPPAGAQETQYF. CDR3 DNA sequence: TGTGCCAGCTCACCACCGGCCGGAGCCCAAGAGACCCAGTACTTC.

This clone came up once. J is TRBJ1-1 and V is TRBV20-1; no clear D gene. V lost 5 bases and J 7 bases, leaving 8 bases between the germline ends. This CDR3 is 10 amino acids long. In germline, CDR1 is DFQATT, CDR2 SNEGSKA (reference sequence). DNA for the CDR3: TGCAGTGCTGAGCAGGTTGAAGCTTTCTTT. It specifies CSAEQVEAFF.

V usage is TRBV14 and J usage is TRBJ2-3; 8 bases are a match to TRBD2. Germline CDR1 SGHDN, CDR2 FVKESK. The V segment lost 3 bases and the J segment 0 bases; nucleotides outside the gene matches: 5. The CDR3 loop spans 16 amino acids. In nucleotides, the CDR3 is TGTGCCAGCAGCCAGAGACTAGCGACAAGCACAGATACGCAGTATTTT. Translation: CASSQRLATSTDTQYF.

The chain links TRBV3-1 (or the pseudogene TRBV3-2) to TRBJ1-4; D is unresolved. Per the germline V gene, CDR1 is LGHDT and CDR2 is YNNKEL (reference sequence). V was cut by 6 bases and J by 3 bases, with 20 bases left in between. This CDR3 has 17 amino acids. This CDR3 is CASRGLDVYQANEKLFF. The CDR3 nucleotides read TGTGCCAGCAGGGGGTTAGACGTGTACCAGGCTAATGAAAAACTGTTTTTT.

This clone was counted a few times. The chain's CDR3 is CASSLREETQYF. The CDR3 DNA follows: TGTGCCAGCAGCTTGCGGGAAGAGACCCAGTACTTC. The V call is TRBV7-9, the J call TRBJ2-5; maybe TRBD2 (5 bases). The CDR3 extends over 12 amino acids. Deletions cut 3 bases from V and 3 bases from J, with 5 bases between. Germline V gene sequence: CDR1 SEHNR, CDR2 FQNEAQ (reference sequence).

The chain combines TRBV6-2 or TRBV6-3 with TRBJ1-5; possible D gene TRBD1, 6 bases. Germline V lookup: CDR1 MNHEY, CDR2 SVGEGT. The CDR3 contains 16 residues. Trimming took off 0 bases at V and 2 bases at J, with 11 bases between the two ends. Written as DNA, the CDR3 is TGTGCCAGCAGTTACTCGCCGGGGGCTGGCAATCAGCCCCAGCATTTT. This translates into CASSYSPGAGNQPQHF.

There are a few counts of this clone. Other nucleotide sequences from this sample produce the same CDR3. The chain has TRBV7-2 and TRBJ1-5; D unclear. CDR1 is SGHTA and CDR2 is FQGNSA in the germline V gene. The length of the CDR3 is 13 residues. V was trimmed by 2 bases and J by 2 bases, leaving 4 bases between them. CDR3 residues: CASSLQGNQPQHF. CDR3 bases: TGTGCCAGCAGCTTACAGGGCAATCAGCCCCAGCATTTT.

This chain links TRBV11-2 with TRBJ1-1; 10 positions agree with TRBD1. V trimming: 1 base; J trimming: 4 bases; junction bases outside the gene matches: 6. This CDR3 comprises 16 residues. Germline V gene data show CDR1 as SGHAT and CDR2 as FQNNGV. CDR3 coding DNA: TGTGCCAGCAGCTTAGTGCCGGGACAGGGGATCACTGAAGCTTTCTTT. This encodes CASSLVPGQGITEAFF.

The chain is built from TRBV6-2 or TRBV6-3 and TRBJ2-7, with D perhaps matching TRBD1 (5 bases). The germline V and J ends were trimmed by 4 bases and 5 bases, with 9 bases remaining between them. CDR1 MNHEY and CDR2 SVGEGT come from the germline V gene. This CDR3 contains 12 residues. CDR3 sequence (DNA): TGTGCCAGCAGTTGGGGCGAGCACGAGCAGTACTTC. Residues: CASSWGEHEQYF.

The chain employs TRBV18 and TRBJ1-6; D gene unclear. The CDR3 covers 13 residues. V was clipped by 3 bases and J by 9 bases, with 9 bases between them. Germline CDR1 reads KGHSH; CDR2 reads LQKENI. The CDR3 sequence is CASSPSPGSPLHF. CDR3 nucleotides: TGTGCCAGCTCACCCTCCCCAGGTTCACCCCTCCACTTT.

V gene TRBV7-2 combines with J gene TRBJ1-2; possibly TRBD1 for D (5 bases). CDR1 SGHTA and CDR2 FQGNSA come from the germline V gene. The CDR3 is made up of 15 amino acids. The V and J ends lost 1 base and 2 bases respectively, with 11 bases between them. This CDR3 is CASSLGAGPNYGYTF. CDR3 DNA: TGTGCCAGCAGCTTAGGGGCAGGGCCGAACTATGGCTACACCTTC.

The CDR3 region is CASSYPIRVHGELFF. Here the CDR3 DNA reads TGTGCCAGCAGTTATCCCATCCGGGTGCACGGGGAGCTGTTTTTT. This chain uses TRBV6-6 with TRBJ2-2; D remains unclear. The CDR3 totals 15 residues. The germline gives CDR1 MNHNY, CDR2 SVGAGI (reference sequence). V dropped 3 bases and J dropped 7 bases, with 15 bases sitting between them.

The J gene is TRBJ2-2, the V gene TRBV7-9, with D unclear. This CDR3 is 13 amino acids long. Trimming pared 10 bases from V and 4 bases from J, leaving 13 bases between. CDR1 and CDR2 (germline): SEHNR, FQNEAQ (reference sequence). In DNA, the CDR3 is TGTGCCACCCTCTTGGGCTCCACCGGGGAGCTGTTTTTT. Encoded protein: CATLLGSTGELFF.

This clone has a single count. V is TRBV11-3 and J is TRBJ2-2; D gene ambiguous. V gave up 8 bases and J gave up 1 base, with 8 bases separating them. In germline, CDR1 is SGHNT, CDR2 YENEEA. The CDR3 totals 13 residues. DNA of the CDR3: TGTGCCAGCGACTTAAGGAACACCGGGGAGCTGTTTTTT. Encoded protein: CASDLRNTGELFF. Filled out from reference TRBV11-3 and TRBJ2-2, the complete variable domain reads EAGVVQSPRYKIIEKKQPVAFWCNPISGHNTLYWYLQNLGQGPELLIRYENEEAVDDSQLPKDRFSAERLKGVDSTLKIQPAELGDSAVYLCASDLRNTGELFFGEGSRLTVL.

The V gene is TRBV9, the J gene TRBJ2-2, with 7 bases matching TRBD1. Germline assignment: CDR1 SGDLS and CDR2 YYNGEE. V shed 0 bases, J shed 4 bases, and the junction held 9 bases outside the gene matches. The CDR3 covers 17 residues. The CDR3 sequence is CASSVGSGGFSTGELFF. DNA of the CDR3: TGTGCCAGCAGCGTAGGATCAGGGGGATTTTCCACCGGGGAGCTGTTTTTT.

The J gene is TRBJ2-1, the V gene TRBV5-5; D may be TRBD1 (6 bases). V was shortened by 5 bases and J by 4 bases, with 16 bases between the two germline ends. CDR3 length equals 15 residues. Germline loops: CDR1 SGHKS, CDR2 YYEKEE (reference sequence). The CDR3 coding sequence is TGTGCCAGCAGTCAAGGGTCGCAGGGGTACAATGAGCAGTTCTTC. This translates into CASSQGSQGYNEQFF.

V usage is TRBV19 and J usage is TRBJ2-1; possible D gene TRBD1, 6 bases. This CDR3 is 11 amino acids long. With 4 bases removed from V and 8 bases from J, the gap between germline ends came to 6 bases. From germline, CDR1 is LNHDA and CDR2 SQIVND (reference sequence). The DNA for the CDR3 is TGTGCCAGTAGTAAGGGGGATGAGCAGTTCTTC. It codes for CASSKGDEQFF.

The V gene is TRBV28, the J gene TRBJ1-1; 9 bases line up with TRBD1. Per germline, CDR1 MDHEN and CDR2 SYDVKM. This CDR3 is 16 amino acids long. Germline trimming cut 3 bases from V and 6 bases from J; bases unmatched to any gene: 11. CDR3 coding DNA: TGTGCCAGCAGTTTCCGACCGGGACAGGGAAGGCCTGAAGCTTTCTTT. This codes for CASSFRPGQGRPEAFF.

This sequence joins TRBV28 and TRBJ2-3; D remains unclear. The CDR3 sequence is 12 residues long. Germline V gene lookup returns CDR1 MDHEN and CDR2 SYDVKM. V gave up 8 bases and J gave up 6 bases, with 12 bases separating them. CDR3: CASAPTADTQYF. DNA of the CDR3: TGTGCCAGCGCTCCGACGGCGGATACGCAGTATTTT.

This rearrangement joins TRBV18 to TRBJ2-4; a possible D gene is TRBD1 (6 bases). Germline V gene sequence: CDR1 KGHSH, CDR2 LQKENI. Trimming took off 3 bases at V and 6 bases at J, with 24 bases between the two ends. The CDR3 totals 18 residues. In DNA form, the CDR3 reads TGTGCCAGCTCACCGGAAATAGACAGGACCATACCCTCAAACATTCAGTACTTC. The encoded protein is CASSPEIDRTIPSNIQYF.

The chain combines TRBV18 with TRBJ2-5; no definite D call. Germline CDR1 is KGHSH and CDR2 is LQKENI. The V gene lost 4 bases and the J gene lost 3 bases, with 12 bases spanning the gap. The CDR3 is made up of 14 amino acids. CDR3 protein: CASSRTDSKETQYF. Here the CDR3 DNA reads TGTGCCAGCTCACGGACGGATTCTAAAGAGACCCAGTACTTC.

The chain employs TRBV10-3 and TRBJ2-3; D not resolved. The germline gives CDR1 ENHRY, CDR2 SYGVKD. There are 14 residues in the CDR3. V gave up 5 bases and J gave up 4 bases, with 13 bases separating them. The CDR3 loop is CAISPSRAADTQYF. The CDR3, as DNA: TGTGCCATCAGTCCTTCACGGGCCGCAGATACGCAGTATTTT.

The chain couples TRBV5-1 to TRBJ2-1; no clear D gene. The ends were cut back, 4 bases at V and 3 bases at J, with 11 bases in the middle. The CDR3 covers 14 residues. In germline, CDR1 is SGHRS, CDR2 YFSETQ. CDR3 loop: CASSPDWRYNEQFF. The CDR3 nucleotides read TGCGCCAGCAGCCCTGACTGGCGCTACAATGAGCAGTTCTTC.

The chain links TRBV4-3 to TRBJ1-2; D ambiguous. Germline-derived CDR1 and CDR2 are LGHNA and YSLEER. Between the trimmed V and J ends, which lost 3 bases and 4 bases, there was a span of 12 bases. The CDR3 is 14 amino acids. CDR3 residues: CASSHQREAYGYTF. The CDR3 DNA follows: TGCGCCAGCAGCCATCAAAGGGAGGCCTATGGCTACACCTTC.